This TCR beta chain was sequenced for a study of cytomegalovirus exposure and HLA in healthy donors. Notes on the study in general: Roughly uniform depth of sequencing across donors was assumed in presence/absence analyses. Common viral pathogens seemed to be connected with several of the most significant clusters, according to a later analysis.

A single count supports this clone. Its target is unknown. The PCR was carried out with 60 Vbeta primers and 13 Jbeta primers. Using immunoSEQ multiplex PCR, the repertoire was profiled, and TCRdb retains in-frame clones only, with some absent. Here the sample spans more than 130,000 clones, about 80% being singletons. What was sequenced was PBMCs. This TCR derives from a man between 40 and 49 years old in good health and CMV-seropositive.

The CDR3 reads CASSLLAGLNTEAFF. Here the CDR3 DNA reads TGTGCCAGCAGCTTACTTGCGGGACTGAACACTGAAGCTTTCTTT. The gene calls are TRBV11-3 and TRBJ1-1, with D possibly matching TRBD1 (5 bases). The CDR3 has 15 residues. Germline CDR1 reads SGHNT; CDR2 reads YENEEA. V was cut by 2 bases and J by 0 bases, with 10 bases left in between.